One sample yielded the 20 T cell receptor beta chains listed below, sequenced in a study of blood T cell repertoires in COVID-19. Assay used: immunoSEQ multiplex PCR; TCRdb lists only in-frame clones, some missing. Found here are around 390,000 clones, 85% to 90% of them singletons; the top ten hold roughly a tenth. Sequenced: PBMCs or T cells enriched from blood (not recorded which). These receptors all come from a woman between 50 and 59 years old who had recovered from COVID-19.

CDR3 region: CASSHALDQETQYF. CDR3 sequence (DNA): TGTGCCAGCAGCCACGCACTAGATCAAGAGACCCAGTACTTC. V is TRBV3-1 (or the pseudogene TRBV3-2) and J is TRBJ2-5, with D tentatively TRBD2 (5 bases). The CDR3 consists of 14 residues. CDR1 is LGHDT, CDR2 YNNKEL, per germline (reference sequence). V was pared by 3 bases and J by 2 bases, with 10 bases between.

This chain connects TRBV28 to TRBJ2-1; TRBD2 agrees at 8 bases. V was clipped by 2 bases and J by 3 bases; unmatched bases: 9. Looked up from germline, CDR1 is MDHEN and CDR2 is SYDVKM. This CDR3 is built from 17 residues. CDR3 nucleotide sequence: TGTGCCAGCAGTTTAGCGGTCCCGCTAGCGGGCTACAATGAGCAGTTCTTC. Translating it yields CASSLAVPLAGYNEQFF.

The chain joins TRBV27 to TRBJ1-2, with 9 bases that match TRBD1. The V gene's germline CDR1 is MNHEY and CDR2 SMNVEV (reference sequence). The CDR3 is 15 residues long. Losses at the gene ends were 5 bases for V and 3 bases for J; bases not matched to a gene: 7. The CDR3 protein is CASSPRDRDYYGYTF. CDR3 nucleotide sequence: TGTGCCAGCAGTCCCCGGGACAGGGACTACTATGGCTACACCTTC.

The CDR3 nucleotides read TGTGCCAGCAGGGCTGACAGGGGGCGAAACCAGCCCCAGCATTTT. Protein: CASRADRGRNQPQHF. This chain connects TRBV2 to TRBJ1-5; 10 bases are shared with TRBD1. With 6 bases clipped from V and 7 bases from J, the junction kept 9 bases outside the gene matches. The germline gives CDR1 SNHLY, CDR2 FYNNEI. The length of the CDR3 is 15 residues.

The gene calls are TRBV5-1 and TRBJ2-3; D perhaps matches TRBD2 (5 bases). Germline CDR1 reads SGHRS; CDR2 reads YFSETQ. The germline V and J ends were trimmed by 6 bases and 1 base, with 12 bases remaining between them. CDR3 length equals 14 residues. The DNA of the CDR3 is TGCGCCAGCACCCGGCAGGAGGGCACAGATACGCAGTATTTT. Protein sequence: CASTRQEGTDTQYF.

This rearrangement joins TRBV2 to TRBJ1-4, with D unresolved. Trimming removed 6 bases from V and 4 bases from J, with 15 bases in between. Germline values: CDR1 SNHLY, CDR2 FYNNEI. The CDR3 is made up of 15 amino acids. The CDR3 sequence: CASRQPGNLNEKLFF. In nucleotides, the CDR3 is TGTGCCAGCAGGCAACCAGGAAACCTTAATGAAAAACTGTTTTTT.

V is TRBV2 and J is TRBJ2-5, with D perhaps matching TRBD1 (6 bases). V gave up 7 bases and J gave up 1 base, with 13 bases separating them. Germline loops: CDR1 SNHLY, CDR2 FYNNEI. The CDR3 contains 14 residues. CDR3 DNA: TGTGCCAGCAATAGGGACACCTCCCAAGAGACCCAGTACTTC. Protein: CASNRDTSQETQYF.

V usage is TRBV6-5 and J usage is TRBJ1-2; 9 nucleotides agree with TRBD1. The length of the CDR3 is 15 residues. CDR1 is MNHEY, CDR2 SVGAGI, per germline. The trim removed 6 bases at V and 4 bases at J, leaving 9 bases unmatched. The DNA for the CDR3 is TGTGCCAGCAGACCAAAACAGGGGGCGGTCTATGGCTACACCTTC. Translating it yields CASRPKQGAVYGYTF.

This chain links TRBV9 with TRBJ1-2; weak D call: TRBD1 (5 bases). Trimming took off 5 bases at V and 8 bases at J, with 16 bases between the two ends. CDR3 length equals 13 residues. Looked up from germline, CDR1 is SGDLS and CDR2 is YYNGEE. This chain's CDR3 is CASRSSGLQGYTF. CDR3 nucleotide sequence: TGTGCCAGCAGGTCCTCGGGACTTCAGGGCTACACCTTC.

CDR3 residues: CASSLGGDLGEQFF. DNA of the CDR3: TGTGCCAGCAGCTTAGGGGGGGATTTAGGAGAGCAGTTCTTC. This chain uses TRBV7-2 with TRBJ2-1; D is perhaps TRBD2 (6 bases). Trimming removed 1 base at V and 10 bases at J, with 14 bases between. CDR3 length: 14 amino acids. CDR1 and CDR2 (germline): SGHTA, FQGNSA.

The CDR3 here is CASSPQQGYGYTF. The CDR3 DNA is TGTGCCAGCAGTCCTCAACAGGGATACGGCTACACCTTC. The chain has TRBV28 and TRBJ1-2, with TRBD1 as a possible D gene (6 bases). The CDR3 sequence is 13 residues long. V lost 5 bases and J lost 8, with 15 bases in between. The V gene's germline CDR1 is MDHEN and CDR2 SYDVKM.

The rearrangement joins TRBV30 to TRBJ1-3, with a possible D match to TRBD1 (5 bases). This CDR3 contains 14 residues. V was trimmed by 1 base and J by 4 bases, leaving 11 bases between them. Germline assignment: CDR1 GTSNPN and CDR2 SVGIG (reference sequence). The CDR3 sequence is CAWSAGNSGNTIYF. In DNA, the CDR3 is TGTGCCTGGAGTGCAGGGAATTCCGGAAACACCATATATTTT.

The chain couples TRBV5-1 to TRBJ2-7; perhaps TRBD2 as D (5 bases). Germline V gene sequence: CDR1 SGHRS, CDR2 YFSETQ. Trimming removed 2 bases at V and 2 bases at J, with 11 bases between. This CDR3 has 14 residues. The CDR3 region is CASSFTTGAYEQYF. The CDR3 DNA follows: TGCGCCAGCAGCTTTACCACCGGGGCCTACGAGCAGTACTTC.

This chain links TRBV5-1 with TRBJ2-5, with TRBD1 matching 7 bases. The CDR3 has 15 amino acids. The V and J ends lost 0 bases and 0 bases, in that order; junction bases with no gene match: 2. Per the germline V gene, CDR1 is SGHRS and CDR2 is YFSETQ. CDR3 protein: CASSLGQGNQETQYF. CDR3 sequence (DNA): TGCGCCAGCAGCTTGGGACAGGGTAACCAAGAGACCCAGTACTTC. The full variable domain, in which reference TRBV5-1 and TRBJ2-5 provide the parts outside the CDR3, is KAGVTQTPRYLIKTRGQQVTLSCSPISGHRSVSWYQQTPGQGLQFLFEYFSETQRNKGNFPGRFSGRQFSNSRSEMNVSTLELGDSALYLCASSLGQGNQETQYFGPGTRLLVL.

The chain couples TRBV12-3 or TRBV12-4 to TRBJ1-1; D is unclear. The ends were cut back, 10 bases at V and 1 base at J, with 10 bases in the middle. This CDR3 is 12 amino acids long. The chain's CDR3 is CAIGDWNTEAFF. CDR3 DNA sequence: TGTGCCATCGGGGATTGGAACACTGAAGCTTTCTTT.

V and J are TRBV4-3 and TRBJ1-3, with D maybe TRBD1 (6 bases). The V gene's germline CDR1 is LGHNA and CDR2 YSLEER. The V end was cut by 2 bases, the J end by 9 bases, with 26 bases between. The length of the CDR3 is 18 residues. CDR3 sequence reads: CASSQTRGDKFFCGTIYF. The CDR3 DNA sequence: TGCGCCAGCAGCCAAACCCGAGGGGACAAATTTTTCTGTGGCACCATATATTTT.

This chain links TRBV7-8 with TRBJ1-5; D ambiguous. V was pared by 1 base and J by 1 base, with 8 bases between. The CDR3 is 15 residues long. The germline V gene encodes CDR1 SGHVS and CDR2 FQNEAQ. The CDR3 DNA reads TGTGCCAGCAGCTTAGGGGCAGCCAGCAATCAGCCCCAGCATTTT. It codes for CASSLGAASNQPQHF.

The rearrangement uses TRBV9 and TRBJ1-4; 7 bases agree with TRBD1. Looked up from germline, CDR1 is SGDLS and CDR2 is YYNGEE. J lost 7 bases, V lost 4 bases, and 10 bases had no gene match. There are 15 residues in the CDR3. The CDR3 protein is CASSLRQGGVEKLFF. The CDR3 DNA sequence: TGTGCCAGCAGCTTGAGACAGGGCGGAGTTGAAAAACTGTTTTTT.

This clone has a single count. This rearrangement joins TRBV7-2 to TRBJ2-5, with 8 bases fitting TRBD1. Losses at the gene ends were 5 bases for V and 8 bases for J; bases not matched to a gene: 13. Germline CDR1 SGHTA, CDR2 FQGNSA. The CDR3 is made up of 15 amino acids. CDR3 protein: CASSPRQGTRETQYF. The CDR3 DNA sequence: TGTGCCAGCAGCCCCCGACAGGGGACAAGAGAAACCCAGTACTTC.

The genes are TRBV25-1 and TRBJ2-5; a weak D match, TRBD2 (7 bases). CDR1 is MGHDK and CDR2 is SYGVNS in the germline V gene. The length of the CDR3 is 16 residues. Between the trimmed V and J ends, which lost 6 bases and 1 base, there was a span of 18 bases. CDR3 in DNA: TGTGCCAGCAGCTACCCCCCGGGGGGCCTCCAAGAGACCCAGTACTTC. Residues: CASSYPPGGLQETQYF. Full variable domain (missing parts from reference TRBV25-1 and TRBJ2-5): EADIYQTPRYLVIGTGKKITLECSQTMGHDKMYWYQQDPGMELHLIHYSYGVNSTEKGDLSSESTVSRIRTEHFPLTLESARPSHTSQYLCASSYPPGGLQETQYFGPGTRLLVL.